This entry lists 9 T cell receptor beta chains sequenced from one sample in a study of T cell repertoires in cytomegalovirus infection. TCRdb independently ran MiXCR on the reads; one entry per CDR3 protein. The sample lists about 890,000 distinct CDR3 sequences; roughly 31% were seen once. These receptors have no identified antigens. The starting material was cultured CD8+ T cells from PBMCs, obtained from culture after CMV antigen stimulation. The receptor set was obtained from a human donor in good health (CMV status not recorded). Some clones in this sample may be carry-over from other donors' samples.

This chain links TRBV4-2 with TRBJ1-5, with 10 bases aligning to TRBD1. With V trimmed by 1 base and J by 7 bases, 7 bases remained unmatched. The CDR3 is made up of 16 amino acids. Per the germline V gene, CDR1 is LGHNA and CDR2 is YNFKEQ. The DNA for the CDR3 is TGTGCCAGCAGCCAAGGTTTGGGGACAGGGGAACAGCCCCAGCATTTT. Translation: CASSQGLGTGEQPQHF.

This clonotype was detected only once. The genes are TRBV4-1 and TRBJ1-5; D gene unclear. V was pared by 0 bases and J by 3 bases, with 12 bases between. The germline gives CDR1 MGHRA, CDR2 YSYEKL. The CDR3 is made up of 16 amino acids. This chain's CDR3 is CASSQDSGSFNQPQHF. As DNA, the CDR3 is TGCGCCAGCAGCCAAGACTCGGGCAGCTTCAATCAGCCCCAGCATTTT.

This clonotype was picked up a small number of times. V usage is TRBV6-2 or TRBV6-3 and J usage is TRBJ2-1, with D uncertain. This CDR3 is built from 12 residues. Per the germline V gene, CDR1 is MNHEY and CDR2 is SVGEGT. V lost 7 bases and J 3 bases, leaving 7 bases between the germline ends. This CDR3 reads CASTSSYNEQFF. CDR3 nucleotide sequence: TGTGCCAGCACCTCAAGCTACAATGAGCAGTTCTTC.

This clonotype was counted ten times or more. The V gene is TRBV7-6, the J gene TRBJ2-1; D is undetermined. The CDR3 runs 12 residues. Looked up from germline, CDR1 is SGHVS and CDR2 is FNYEAQ. V lost 0 bases, J lost 5 bases, and 2 bases lay in between. CDR3 coding DNA: TGTGCCAGCAGCTTAGCGAACAATGAGCAGTTCTTC. Translated: CASSLANNEQFF.

This clonotype was detected a few times. The chain couples TRBV2 to TRBJ1-6, with D tentatively TRBD1 (5 bases). The CDR3 is made up of 19 amino acids. V shed 1 base and J shed 0 bases, with 16 bases lying between them. The germline CDR1 and CDR2 sequences are SNHLY and FYNNEI. CDR3 region: CASSEERGEVSSYNSPLHF. The CDR3 bases are TGTGCCAGCAGTGAAGAACGAGGGGAAGTTTCCTCCTATAATTCACCCCTCCACTTT.

The sample holds a few counts of this clonotype. The V gene is TRBV20-1, the J gene TRBJ2-7, with D perhaps being TRBD1 or TRBD2 (5 bases each). This CDR3 has 12 amino acids. Germline assignment: CDR1 DFQATT and CDR2 SNEGSKA (reference sequence). The V and J ends lost 6 bases and 2 bases respectively, with 11 bases between them. CDR3 bases: TGCAGTGCACTAGGGGATACCTACGAGCAGTACGTC. Its protein is CSALGDTYEQYV.

The chain couples TRBV11-2 to TRBJ1-1, with D perhaps matching TRBD1 (6 bases). This CDR3 is built from 16 residues. Germline values: CDR1 SGHAT, CDR2 FQNNGV. V was shortened by 0 bases and J by 1 base, with 12 bases between the two germline ends. Written as DNA, the CDR3 is TGTGCCAGCAGCTTAGAGACTCCAGGGGCGAACACTGAAGCTTTCTTT. The encoded protein is CASSLETPGANTEAFF.

A note on this clonotype: One junction end disagrees with the germline gene, perhaps due to a read error. This sequence joins TRBV27 and TRBJ1-2; D possibly corresponds to TRBD1 (6 bases). The CDR3 consists of 14 residues. Per germline, CDR1 MNHEY and CDR2 SMNVEV (reference sequence). CDR3: CANSSGAAFGGYTF. DNA of the CDR3: TGTGCCAACAGTTCGGGGGCGGCGTTTGGGGGCTACACCTTC.

J is TRBJ1-2 and V is TRBV12-3 or TRBV12-4; D gene uncertain. V lost 2 bases, J lost 7 bases, and 11 bases lay in between. The CDR3 has 13 amino acids. The CDR3 reads CASSLKGSSGYTF. The CDR3 DNA follows: TGTGCCAGCAGTTTAAAGGGATCTAGTGGCTACACCTTC.